This T cell receptor beta chain was retrieved from a study of vaccination and CD4 T cells after COVID-19. Study information: Overlapping SARS-CoV-2, HCoV-NL63, HCoV-OC43 and HCoV-229E spike peptides stimulated the cells. Either a CEFX pool, an HIV-1 Nef pool, or no peptide was added to control cultures.

Points on this clonotype: No antigen is known for it.

Germline CDR1 reads SNHLY; CDR2 reads FYNNEI. This CDR3 has 13 amino acids. V was cut by 8 bases and J by 6 bases, with 16 bases left in between. Treatment here: approximately nine-day PBMC culture with coronavirus spike peptide pools or control peptides (ViraFEST assay). Once obtained from cultured CD4+ T cells, the DNA was sequenced using the Oncomine TCR Beta short-read assay. A single record per CDR3 protein comes from TCRdb applying MiXCR to the PCR reads. Of approximately 10,000 distinct CDR3 sequences in the sample, about 47% were seen once. This chain links TRBV2 with TRBJ1-1; D ambiguous. This clonotype was obtained from a human donor who had recovered from COVID-19. The sample taken for sequencing was CD4+ T cells from blood, cultured in vitro. The CDR3 loop is CASYLDADPEAFF. The CDR3 coding sequence is TGTGCCAGCTACTTGGATGCAGACCCTGAAGCTTTCTTT.